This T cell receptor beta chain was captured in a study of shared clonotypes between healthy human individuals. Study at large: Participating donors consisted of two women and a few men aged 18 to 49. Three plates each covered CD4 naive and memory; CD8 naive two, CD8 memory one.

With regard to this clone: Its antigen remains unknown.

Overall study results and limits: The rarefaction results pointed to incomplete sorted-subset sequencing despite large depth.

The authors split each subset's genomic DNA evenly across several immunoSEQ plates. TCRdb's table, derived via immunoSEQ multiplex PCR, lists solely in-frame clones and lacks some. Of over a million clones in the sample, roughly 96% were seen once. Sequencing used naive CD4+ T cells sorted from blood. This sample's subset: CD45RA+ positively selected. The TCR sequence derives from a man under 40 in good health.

The CDR3 DNA reads TGCGCCAGCAGCCAAGGACCGATTAATCAGCCCCAGCATTTT. This translates into CASSQGPINQPQHF. The genes are TRBV4-1 and TRBJ1-5; D call uncertain. The CDR3 length is 14 residues. V lost 1 base, J lost 4 bases, and 8 bases lay in between. The V gene's germline CDR1 is MGHRA and CDR2 YSYEKL.